This T cell receptor beta chain was captured in a study of cytomegalovirus exposure and HLA in healthy donors. Germline V lookup: CDR1 SGHAT, CDR2 FQNNGV. The CDR3 length is 14 residues. V was cut by 6 bases and J by 1 base, with 11 bases left in between. The PCR was carried out with 60 Vbeta primers and 13 Jbeta primers. The method was immunoSEQ multiplex PCR; TCRdb's version includes in-frame clones alone and lacks a portion of them. In the table there are some 60,000 clones, 65% to 90% of which are singletons. Sequenced sample: PBMCs. The chain links TRBV11-2 to TRBJ2-3; perhaps TRBD1 as D (5 bases). This receptor was obtained from a female donor in good health and CMV-seronegative. This CDR3 is CASRGRKGTDTQYF. The CDR3 DNA reads TGTGCCAGCAGGGGGCGTAAAGGCACAGATACGCAGTATTTT.